This T cell receptor beta chain derives from a study of blood T cell repertoires in COVID-19. Study background: Some COVID-19 samples were acute and others convalescent; all came from the United States, Italy and Spain. T cells, B-cell-depleted T cells, or PBMCs provided the cDNA or gDNA that served as material.

In the study's own analysis: Estimated nucleated cell counts came from reference gene primer amplification. The data were produced by immunoSEQ multiplex PCR, yet TCRdb's version contains in-frame clones alone and is incomplete. D and trimming were read from the DNA, whereas the V and J calls and clone size are those reported in that table. Of approximately 300,000 clones in the sample, around 83% were seen once. The CDR3 consists of 15 residues. Germline values: CDR1 SGHTA, CDR2 FQGNSA. Trimming stripped 5 bases from V and 0 bases from J, with 14 bases between. Specimen: peripheral blood. This chain links TRBV7-2 with TRBJ2-7, with a tentative D call TRBD1 (6 bases). This receptor was obtained from a woman aged 45 to 65 with acute or convalescent COVID-19. In DNA, the CDR3 is TGTGCCAGCAGCAGAACAGGGTTTAGCTCCTACGAGCAGTACTTC. It yields the protein CASSRTGFSSYEQYF.